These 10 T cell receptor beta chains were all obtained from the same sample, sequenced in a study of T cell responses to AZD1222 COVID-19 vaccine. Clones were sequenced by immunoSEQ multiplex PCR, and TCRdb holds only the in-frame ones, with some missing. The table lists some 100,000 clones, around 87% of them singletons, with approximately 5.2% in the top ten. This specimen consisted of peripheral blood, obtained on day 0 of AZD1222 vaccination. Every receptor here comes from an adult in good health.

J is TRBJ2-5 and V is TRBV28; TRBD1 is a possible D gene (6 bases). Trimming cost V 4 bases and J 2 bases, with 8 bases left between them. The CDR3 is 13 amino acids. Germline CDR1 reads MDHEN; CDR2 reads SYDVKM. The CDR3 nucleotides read TGTGCCAGCAGTTACAGGGCTCAAGAGACCCAGTACTTC. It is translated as CASSYRAQETQYF.

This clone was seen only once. CDR3: CSVEDFGGNTEAFF. CDR3 in DNA: TGCAGCGTTGAGGACTTTGGCGGGAACACTGAAGCTTTCTTT. The chain couples TRBV29-1 to TRBJ1-1, with D hard to call. The CDR3 runs 14 residues. Trimming removed 3 bases at V and 1 base at J, with 12 bases between. The germline gives CDR1 SQVTM, CDR2 ANQGSEA. The full variable domain, its missing parts supplied by reference TRBV29-1 and TRBJ1-1, is SAVISQKPSRDICQRGTSLTIQCQVDSQVTMMFWYRQQPGQSLTLIATANQGSEATYESGFVIDKFPISRPNLTFSTLTVSNMSPEDSSIYLCSVEDFGGNTEAFFGQGTRLTVV.

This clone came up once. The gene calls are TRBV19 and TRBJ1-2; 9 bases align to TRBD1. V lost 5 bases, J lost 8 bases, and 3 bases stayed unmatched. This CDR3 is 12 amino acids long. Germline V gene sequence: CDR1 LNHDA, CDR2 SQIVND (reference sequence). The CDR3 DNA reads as TGTGCCAGTAGTCGACAGGGGGGAGGCTACACCTTC. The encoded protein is CASSRQGGGYTF.

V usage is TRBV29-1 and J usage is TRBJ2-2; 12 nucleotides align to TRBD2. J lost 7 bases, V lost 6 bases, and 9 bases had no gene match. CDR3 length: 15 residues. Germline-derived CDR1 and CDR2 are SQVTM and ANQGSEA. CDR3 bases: TGCAGCGTCCAGGGACTAGCGGGCGCGGGCGGGGAGCTGTTTTTT. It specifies CSVQGLAGAGGELFF.

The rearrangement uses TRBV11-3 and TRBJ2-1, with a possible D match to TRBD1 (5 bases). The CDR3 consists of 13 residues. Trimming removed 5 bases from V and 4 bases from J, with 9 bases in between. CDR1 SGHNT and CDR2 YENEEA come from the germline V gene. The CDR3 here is CASSPQGYNEQFF. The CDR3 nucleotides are TGTGCCAGCAGCCCGCAGGGTTACAATGAGCAGTTCTTC.

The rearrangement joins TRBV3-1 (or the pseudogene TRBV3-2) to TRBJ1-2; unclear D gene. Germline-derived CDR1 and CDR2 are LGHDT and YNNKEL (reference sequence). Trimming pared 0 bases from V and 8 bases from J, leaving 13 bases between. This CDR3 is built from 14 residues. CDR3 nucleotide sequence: TGTGCCAGCAGCCAAGATTTGGGATATGAGGGCTACACCTTC. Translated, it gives CASSQDLGYEGYTF.

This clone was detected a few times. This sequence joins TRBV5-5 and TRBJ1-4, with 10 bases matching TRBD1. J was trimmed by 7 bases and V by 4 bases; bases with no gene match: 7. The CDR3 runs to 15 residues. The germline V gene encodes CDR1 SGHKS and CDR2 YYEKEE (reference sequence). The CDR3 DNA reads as TGTGCCAGCAGCACCGAGACAGGGGGCAGTGAAAAACTGTTTTTT. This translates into CASSTETGGSEKLFF.

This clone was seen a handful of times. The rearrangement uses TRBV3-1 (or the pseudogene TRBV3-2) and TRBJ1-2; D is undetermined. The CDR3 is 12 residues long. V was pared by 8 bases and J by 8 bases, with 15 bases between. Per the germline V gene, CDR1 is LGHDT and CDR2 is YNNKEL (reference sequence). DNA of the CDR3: TGTGCCAGCTCCTTGGGAAGTGGCGGCTACACCTTC. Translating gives CASSLGSGGYTF.

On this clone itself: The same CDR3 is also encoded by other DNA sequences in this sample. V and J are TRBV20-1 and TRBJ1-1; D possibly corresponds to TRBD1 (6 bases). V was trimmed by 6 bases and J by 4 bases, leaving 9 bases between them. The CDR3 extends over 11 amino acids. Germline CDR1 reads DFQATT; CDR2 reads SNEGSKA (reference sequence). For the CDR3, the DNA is TGCAGTGCCAAGGGGGGCACTGAAGCTTTCTTT. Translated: CSAKGGTEAFF.

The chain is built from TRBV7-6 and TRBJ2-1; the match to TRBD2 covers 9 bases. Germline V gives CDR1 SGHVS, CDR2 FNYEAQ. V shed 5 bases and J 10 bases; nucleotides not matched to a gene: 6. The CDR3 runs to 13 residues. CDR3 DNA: TGTGCCAGCAGCCCAGGACTAGCGCAAGAGCAGTTCTTC. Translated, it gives CASSPGLAQEQFF.